The clone carrying this T cell receptor (beta chain) showed up many times. Its cognate antigen is unknown. The data belong to a study of blood T cells in healthy people across ages. The CDR3 has 13 amino acids. The J segment lost 3 bases and the V segment lost 8 bases, leaving 7 bases of the junction unmatched. Germline CDR1 reads MNHEY; CDR2 reads SMNVEV (reference sequence). Whole-study results and caveats: Age brought a roughly linear fall in TCR beta diversity measured per million T cells. With naive T cell percentage, TCR beta diversity showed a strong correlation. Because sorting was not performed, PBMCs prevented conclusive naive versus antigen-experienced comparison.

Through a sample-barcoded 5' primer and a J-beta primer mix, a second PCR was run for about 7 to 12 cycles. Each cDNA molecule received a tag from a template-switch adaptor that had 12 random nucleotides. Via MiXCR, TCRdb re-called the 5' RACE reads, giving one row per CDR3 protein. The sample yields 1.5 million to 1.8 million distinct CDR3 sequences, about 42% seen once. This rearrangement joins TRBV27 to TRBJ2-7; TRBD1 aligns across 7 bases. This sequence was found in a woman aged 18-29 years in good health. Sequenced input: blood. CDR3 coding DNA: TGTGCCAGCGGGCACAGGGGTCACTACGAGCAGTACTTC. Translation gives CASGHRGHYEQYF.